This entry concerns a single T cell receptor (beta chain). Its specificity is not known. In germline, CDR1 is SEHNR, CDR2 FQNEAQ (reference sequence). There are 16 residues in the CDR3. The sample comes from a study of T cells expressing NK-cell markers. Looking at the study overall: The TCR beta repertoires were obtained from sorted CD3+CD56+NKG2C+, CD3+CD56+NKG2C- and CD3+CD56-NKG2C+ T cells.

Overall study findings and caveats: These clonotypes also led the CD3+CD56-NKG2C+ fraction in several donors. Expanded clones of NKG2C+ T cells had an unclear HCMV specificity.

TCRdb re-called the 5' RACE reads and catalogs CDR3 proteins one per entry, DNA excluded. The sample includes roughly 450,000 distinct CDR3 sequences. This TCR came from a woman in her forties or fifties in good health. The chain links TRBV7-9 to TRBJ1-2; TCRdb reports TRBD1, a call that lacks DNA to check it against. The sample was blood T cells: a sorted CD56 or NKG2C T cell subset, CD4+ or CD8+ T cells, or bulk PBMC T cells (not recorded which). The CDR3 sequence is CASSFEGARGSYGYTF.